This TCR beta chain was recovered during a study of CD8 T cells in ankylosing spondylitis. General observations from the study: A subset of motif variants has previously been described in the synovial fluid and blood of reactive arthritis.

This CDR3 spans 16 amino acids. V lost 1 base, J lost 2 bases, and 11 bases lay in between. CDR1 and CDR2 (germline): LGHNA, YSLEER. TCRdb processed the 5' RACE reads anew with MiXCR; each CDR3 protein has one entry. The table shows about 190,000 distinct CDR3 sequences, with around 13% occurring only once. This clonotype was recorded many times. No antigen is known for it. This sequence originates from a female donor with ankylosing spondylitis or in good health (not recorded which). This rearrangement joins TRBV4-3 to TRBJ2-2; no definite D call. Sample: blood, either unsorted or a sorted T cell fraction (not recorded which). For the CDR3, the DNA is TGCGCCAGCAGCCAAGCTATTCTAGATAACACCGGGGAGCTGTTTTTT. Protein sequence: CASSQAILDNTGELFF.